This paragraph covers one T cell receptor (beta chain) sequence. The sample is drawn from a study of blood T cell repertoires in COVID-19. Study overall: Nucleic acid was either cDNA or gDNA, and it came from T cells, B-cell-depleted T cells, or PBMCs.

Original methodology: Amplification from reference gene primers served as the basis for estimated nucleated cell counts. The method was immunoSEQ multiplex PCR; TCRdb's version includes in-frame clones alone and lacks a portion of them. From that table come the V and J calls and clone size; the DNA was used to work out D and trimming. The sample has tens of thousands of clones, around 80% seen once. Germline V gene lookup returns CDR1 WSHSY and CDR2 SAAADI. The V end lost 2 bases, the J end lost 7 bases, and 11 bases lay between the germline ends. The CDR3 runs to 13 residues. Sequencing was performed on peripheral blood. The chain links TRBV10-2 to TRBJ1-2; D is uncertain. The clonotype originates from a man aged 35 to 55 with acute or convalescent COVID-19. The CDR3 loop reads CASSETEGRGYTF. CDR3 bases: TGCGCCAGCAGTGAGACAGAGGGTCGTGGCTACACCTTC.